A selection of T cell receptor beta chains follows, all from one sample in a study of PD-L1 blockade in urothelial cancer. The assay was immunoSEQ multiplex PCR, and TCRdb's table has in-frame clones only and misses some. The sample consists of 60,000 to 65,000 clones, around 81% of them appearing once. The sequenced sample was PBMCs, obtained around atezolizumab (anti-PD-L1) treatment. The receptors originated from a man between 65 and 80 years old with urothelial cancer. The CDR3 runs from the conserved cysteine through the conserved F or W. Each record gives: J gene, D gene, clone size, V gene, CDR3 protein, CDR3 DNA. A D gene is named only where the DNA matches it firmly. Size values are once, few and many counts, or a class for expanded clones, and some rows have none.

TRBJ2-3,TRBD1,once,TRBV6-5,CASSRWDSSTDTQYF,TGTGCCAGCAGTAGATGGGACAGCAGTACAGATACGCAGTATTTT
TRBJ1-2,-,-,TRBV10-1,CASDEGGSNGYTF,TGCGCCAGCGACGAGGGGGGGTCAAATGGCTACACCTTC
TRBJ1-2,-,-,TRBV7-9,CASSLASGGLGGYTF,TGTGCCAGCAGCTTAGCCTCCGGGGGTTTGGGCGGCTACACCTTC
TRBJ2-7,-,-,TRBV5-1,CASSLSGSSYEQYF,TGCGCCAGCAGCTTGAGCGGCAGCTCCTACGAGCAGTACTTC
TRBJ1-2,-,-,TRBV30,CAWSVLDGPGQKGYTF,TGTGCCTGGAGTGTACTGGATGGTCCAGGCCAGAAGGGCTACACCTTC
TRBJ2-5,-,-,TRBV25-1,CATLLPRGTQYF,TGTGCCACCCTACTCCCCCGGGGGACCCAGTACTTC
TRBJ2-1,-,-,TRBV28,CASSLLGGQGNEQFF,TGTGCCAGCAGTTTATTAGGAGGGCAAGGGAATGAGCAGTTCTTC
TRBJ1-1,-,-,TRBV9,CASSLTPQWNTEAFF,TGTGCCAGCAGCTTAACGCCCCAGTGGAACACTGAAGCTTTCTTT
TRBJ1-4,TRBD1,few,TRBV30,CAWSVGTGGRNEKLFF,TGTGCCTGGAGTGTCGGGACAGGGGGGAGGAATGAAAAACTGTTTTTT
TRBJ2-1,-,-,TRBV5-1,CASSLTGGTEQFF,TGCGCCAGCAGCTTAACTGGAGGGACTGAGCAGTTCTTC
TRBJ1-1,-,few,TRBV29-1,CSAQRGPEAFF,TGCAGCGCCCAAAGGGGCCCTGAAGCTTTCTTT